Listed below are T cell receptor beta chains from one sample, sequenced in a study of Ad26.COV2.S vaccination and SARS-CoV-2 variants. Here immunoSEQ multiplex PCR was the method, and the copy in TCRdb shows in-frame clones only, minus some. This sample has roughly 460,000 clones, with roughly nine tenths found just once. The sequenced sample was peripheral blood, obtained in a trial of Ad26.COV2.S vaccine versus placebo. Receptors were obtained from a person between 18 and 60 years old who received the Ad26.COV2.S COVID-19 vaccine or a placebo. CDR3s include the opening cysteine and the closing phenylalanine or tryptophan. The D gene is left open where the match is weak. Clone size appears in some rows only: once, few, many, or a class for an expanded clone.

d_call	v_call	j_call	clone_size	cdr3_nt	cdr3_aa
NA	TRBV5-6	TRBJ1-1	NA	TGTGCCAGCGGCACGGGCCGGACTTCCAGGGCTTTCTTT	CASGTGRTSRAFF
NA	TRBV9	TRBJ2-7	once	TGTGCCAGCAGCTCTAATGTGGACGAGCAGTACTTC	CASSSNVDEQYF
TRBD2	TRBV3-1/TRBV3-2	TRBJ2-5	NA	TGTGCCAGCAGCCAATTCCTAGCGGGGGGAGGAGGGACCCAGTACTTC	CASSQFLAGGGGTQYF
TRBD1	TRBV4-2	TRBJ1-4	NA	TGTGCCAGCGAGGGGGCTGGGGATGAAAAACTGTTTTTT	CASEGAGDEKLFF
TRBD1	TRBV9	TRBJ2-7	NA	TGTGCCAGCAGCCTTGGGACAGACCCCTCCTACGAGCAGTACTTC	CASSLGTDPSYEQYF
NA	TRBV20-1	TRBJ2-5	NA	TGCAGTGCTAGTCAGCTCCGGGCCCAAGAGACCCAGTACTTC	CSASQLRAQETQYF
NA	TRBV5-6	TRBJ1-2	NA	TGTGCCAGCTCCCCAGGGGTCTATGGCTACACCTTC	CASSPGVYGYTF
NA	TRBV4-1	TRBJ1-5	few	TGCGCCAGCAGCCAAGGCCTCAATCAGCCCCAGCATTTT	CASSQGLNQPQHF
NA	TRBV6-5	TRBJ2-7	few	TGTGCCAGCAGTTACTCGGTAGGCTCCTACGAGCAGTACTTC	CASSYSVGSYEQYF
TRBD1	TRBV19	TRBJ2-3	NA	TGTGCCAGCCGGGGACAGGAGCAGTATTTT	CASRGQEQYF
NA	TRBV24-1	TRBJ2-2	NA	TGTGCCACCCTCGCGAACACCGGGGAGCTGTTTTTT	CATLANTGELFF
NA	TRBV2	TRBJ1-5	NA	TGTGCCAGCAGGGCAAATCAGCCCCAGCATTTT	CASRANQPQHF
TRBD1	TRBV27	TRBJ2-5	few	TGTGCCTCGGGACAGGCGGGCCAAGAGACCCAGTACTTC	CASGQAGQETQYF
TRBD2	TRBV23-1	TRBJ2-7	few	TGCGCCAGCAAACAGGACGAGACTAGCGGGGTCTACGAGCAGTACTTC	CASKQDETSGVYEQYF
NA	TRBV5-4	TRBJ2-5	NA	TGTGCCAGCAGCTTGGCCGAAGGGTTGGGCGAGACCCAGTACTTC	CASSLAEGLGETQYF
NA	TRBV7-9	TRBJ2-3	NA	TGTGCCAGCAGCTCAGGTCCCGGTGCCACAGATACGCAGTATTTT	CASSSGPGATDTQYF
TRBD1	TRBV14	TRBJ2-7	NA	TGTGCCAGCAGCCAAAAGTACAGGGGTATAAGGAACGAGCAGTACTTC	CASSQKYRGIRNEQYF
TRBD2	TRBV7-3	TRBJ2-1	NA	TGTGCCAGCAGCTTAACGGGTAGGGCTAGCGGGGGCCCTGGGCATGAGCAGTTCTTC	CASSLTGRASGGPGHEQFF
TRBD1	TRBV13	TRBJ2-5	NA	TGTGCCAGCAGCTCAGGACAGGGAGAGACCAAAGAGACCCAGTACTTC	CASSSGQGETKETQYF
NA	TRBV6-6	TRBJ2-7	NA	TGTGCCAGCAGTTACTCGTTGGTAGAGAATCTGTACTTC	CASSYSLVENLYF
NA	TRBV19	TRBJ1-4	NA	TGTGCCAGTAAGGGACGGGGGCCAGGAACTAATGAAAAACTGTTTTTT	CASKGRGPGTNEKLFF
NA	TRBV2	TRBJ1-1	NA	TGTGCCAGCAGTGAAACAAACACTGAAGCTTTCTTT	CASSETNTEAFF
NA	TRBV27	TRBJ2-7	NA	TGTGCCAGCAGTTCCCATAGTGGGACATCGGGCGTCTACGAGCAGTACTTC	CASSSHSGTSGVYEQYF
NA	TRBV6-5	TRBJ2-3	NA	TGTGCCAGCAGTTGGACCCTCACAGATACGCAGTATTTT	CASSWTLTDTQYF
TRBD2	TRBV6-5	TRBJ2-5	NA	TGTGCCAGCACAGGGCTAGCGGTACTGCAAGAGACCCAGTACTTC	CASTGLAVLQETQYF
TRBD1	TRBV19	TRBJ1-5	NA	TGTGCCAGTAGCACAGGGGGGGAGCAGCCCCAGCATTTT	CASSTGGEQPQHF
NA	TRBV5-1	TRBJ1-1	NA	TGCGCCAGCAGGGCTACCGGGACAATGAACACTGAAGCTTTCTTT	CASRATGTMNTEAFF
NA	TRBV7-9	TRBJ2-7	NA	TGTGCCAGCAGCTTCGCAGACTACGAGCAGTACTTC	CASSFADYEQYF
NA	TRBV19	TRBJ2-1	NA	TGTGCCAGTAGTTTTTGGGGTAATGAGCAGTTCTTC	CASSFWGNEQFF
NA	TRBV28	TRBJ2-3	NA	TGTGCCAGCAGCCACTTGGGAACAGATACGCAGTATTTT	CASSHLGTDTQYF
NA	TRBV5-1	TRBJ2-7	NA	TGCGCCAGCAGCGCGGGACCTGCCGAAACCTACGAGCAGTACTTC	CASSAGPAETYEQYF
NA	TRBV6-1	TRBJ2-7	NA	TGTGCCAGCAGTGAACTCGCAACCTCCTACGAGCAGTACTTC	CASSELATSYEQYF
NA	TRBV4-1	TRBJ2-1	NA	TGCGCCAGCAGCCAGGGACGGACACAAACCTACAATGAGCAGTTCTTC	CASSQGRTQTYNEQFF
NA	TRBV5-8	TRBJ2-5	NA	TGTGCCAGCAGCTTAATCGGGGGTGGCCCCGTCGGGACCCAGTACTTC	CASSLIGGGPVGTQYF
NA	TRBV3-1/TRBV3-2	TRBJ1-5	NA	TGTGCCAGCAGCCAAGGACACGTCAATCAGCCCCAGCATTTT	CASSQGHVNQPQHF
NA	TRBV24-1	TRBJ2-1	NA	TGTGCCACCAGTGACCCCTTTACTGAGCAGTTCTTC	CATSDPFTEQFF
NA	TRBV29-1	TRBJ2-3	NA	TGCAGCGTCGACTCTCCTTCACGCACAGATACGCAGTATTTT	CSVDSPSRTDTQYF
TRBD1	TRBV9	TRBJ1-2	NA	TGTGCCAGCAGCGTAGGACAGGGGATAGGCGGCTACACCTTC	CASSVGQGIGGYTF
TRBD2	TRBV5-4	TRBJ2-1	NA	TGTGCCAGCAGCTTGCGCCTAGCGGGAGACGGTGAGCAGTTCTTC	CASSLRLAGDGEQFF
NA	TRBV5-6	TRBJ2-5	NA	TGTGCCAGCAGCCCACGCTGGAGGCAAGAGACCCAGTACTTC	CASSPRWRQETQYF